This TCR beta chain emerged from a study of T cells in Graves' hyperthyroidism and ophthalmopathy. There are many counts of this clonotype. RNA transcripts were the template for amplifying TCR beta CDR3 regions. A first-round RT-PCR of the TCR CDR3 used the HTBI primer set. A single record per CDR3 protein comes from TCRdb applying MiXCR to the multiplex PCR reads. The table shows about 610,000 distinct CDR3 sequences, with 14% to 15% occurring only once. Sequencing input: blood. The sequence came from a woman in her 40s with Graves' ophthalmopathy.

CDR3 sequence reads: CSAPPSGPLETQYF. DNA of the CDR3: TGCAGTGCTCCGCCTAGCGGGCCTCTGGAGACCCAGTACTTC. The rearrangement uses TRBV20-1 and TRBJ2-5, with 8 bases matching TRBD2. The CDR3 contains 14 residues. Germline values: CDR1 DFQATT, CDR2 SNEGSKA (reference sequence). Unmatched junction bases numbered 10, after V lost 5 bases and J lost 5 bases.